This is a list of T cell receptor beta chains from one sample in a study of blood T cell repertoires in COVID-19. Repertoires were generated with immunoSEQ multiplex PCR, while TCRdb's copy carries only in-frame clones and drops some. The data contain around 70,000 clones, approximately 90% of them seen just once; the ten biggest clones take up roughly 8%. Sample: peripheral blood. These receptors were collected from a man between 25 and 39 years old with acute or convalescent COVID-19. Each CDR3 is given with its conserved first and last residue. The listing skips clone size in some rows; elsewhere it reads once, few, many or a size class.

v_gene,abundance,CDR3aa
TRBV6-5,NA,CASKGLADYEQYF
TRBV29-1,NA,CSGTGTGTDTQYF
TRBV7-6,NA,CASSLVLIEDQETQYF
TRBV6-2/TRBV6-3,NA,CASRYSSGRTEAFF
TRBV15,NA,CATSRDTGRGQPQHF
TRBV6-6,NA,CASIDRAMVNTEAFF
TRBV4-1,once,CASSQAGVLQYEQYF
TRBV19,once,CASSPTGGSYNEQFF
TRBV5-5,NA,CASSPLAGGYEQYF
TRBV9,once,CASSVGGHRGDEQYF
TRBV2,NA,CASSPRGVGRFLNTGELFF
TRBV11-2,NA,CASTPEGTGTLTQYF
TRBV4-1,NA,CASSRIGSGRDEQYF
TRBV4-2,NA,CASSPGVGTRLYEQYF
TRBV6-1,NA,CASSEAPSGSKANTIYF
TRBV7-2,NA,CASSPPWPPGYTF
TRBV28,once,CASAKTNTGELFF
TRBV3-1/TRBV3-2,NA,CASSRMGGETQYF
TRBV2,NA,CASSSPTGAREKLFF
TRBV19,NA,CASREGQGAPGANVLTF
TRBV27,NA,CASSSTDRGYGYTF
TRBV7-8,NA,CASSPRPGDSGWYQPQHF
TRBV5-6,NA,CASSLLGIAGGGETQYF
TRBV11-1,NA,CASSWPGNTEAFF
TRBV11-2,NA,CASIPGLASDTQYF
TRBV11-2,NA,CASSLFFVLAGQNNEQFF
TRBV7-9,NA,CASSLGGLAGVETQYF
TRBV27,NA,CATRTSGTKVQETQYF
TRBV5-1,once,CASSLDQGKAFF
TRBV3-1/TRBV3-2,NA,CASSQDWQGSSYNSPLHF
TRBV4-3,NA,CASSRYTDNSPLHF
TRBV15,NA,CATSRDQGGDSPLHF
TRBV5-1,NA,CASSLDGRGMNTEAFF
TRBV7-9,NA,CASCLGTYNEQFF
TRBV6-5,NA,CASRRAISYEQYF
TRBV2,NA,CASKRQGASEKLFF
TRBV9,NA,CASSVASGGSYNEQFF
TRBV20-1,NA,CSASSKGYNEQFF
TRBV27,NA,CASSLAGVFTYNSPLHF
TRBV6-6,NA,CASSYGGAKNIQYF
TRBV6-6,NA,CASSPRGETYEQYF
TRBV5-8,NA,CASSPAAGVGSYNEQFF
TRBV5-1,once,CASSLDGWTEAFF
TRBV5-1,few,CASSLTGITYEQYF
TRBV7-9,NA,CASSFRGTNEKLFF
TRBV29-1,NA,CSVERTLEQFF
TRBV18,NA,CASSPTGMVETQYF
TRBV27,NA,CASSFGRGDEQFF
TRBV19,NA,CASSMTDGYTF
TRBV19,NA,CASSTGTSNQPQHF
TRBV7-2,once,CAGAGAVSGANVLTF
TRBV3-1/TRBV3-2,NA,CASSQGGRDRGFYGYTF
TRBV18,NA,CASSPPGHSNQPQHF
TRBV13,NA,CASSARQGSIEKLFF
TRBV10-3,NA,CAIRGGSGDEQYF
TRBV28,NA,CASSAVAGARTGELFF
TRBV9,NA,CASSRREGVGTDTQYF
TRBV7-2,NA,CASTSRITGQARYNSPLHF
TRBV18,once,CASSPRQTNEKLFF